The clone carrying this T cell receptor (beta chain) came up many times. All patients picked for sequencing had shown, by flow cytometry, an expansion of CD8+CD57+ cells. Every patient was diagnosed with severe acquired aplastic anemia. Profiling that covered TCR beta VDJ and CDR3 relied on genomic DNA as its template. TCRdb called the reads again in MiXCR, with one record for every CDR3 protein. The sample lists about 470,000 distinct CDR3 sequences, around 30% seen once, with approximately 0.82% in the top ten. The data originate from a study of CD8+CD57+ T cells in acquired aplastic anemia. The CDR3 loop spans 14 amino acids. Germline CDR1 ENHRY, CDR2 SYGVKD. V shed 6 bases and J 5 bases; nucleotides not matched to a gene: 1.

The sequenced sample was sorted CD4+, CD8+, or CD8+CD57+ T cells (not recorded which) from PBMCs. The rearrangement uses TRBV10-3 and TRBJ2-3; the match to TRBD2 covers 14 bases. The receptor was derived from a human donor with aplastic anemia. The CDR3 region has the DNA TGTGCCATCAGGACTAGCGGGGGGGTAGATACGCAGTATTTT. It encodes CAIRTSGGVDTQYF.